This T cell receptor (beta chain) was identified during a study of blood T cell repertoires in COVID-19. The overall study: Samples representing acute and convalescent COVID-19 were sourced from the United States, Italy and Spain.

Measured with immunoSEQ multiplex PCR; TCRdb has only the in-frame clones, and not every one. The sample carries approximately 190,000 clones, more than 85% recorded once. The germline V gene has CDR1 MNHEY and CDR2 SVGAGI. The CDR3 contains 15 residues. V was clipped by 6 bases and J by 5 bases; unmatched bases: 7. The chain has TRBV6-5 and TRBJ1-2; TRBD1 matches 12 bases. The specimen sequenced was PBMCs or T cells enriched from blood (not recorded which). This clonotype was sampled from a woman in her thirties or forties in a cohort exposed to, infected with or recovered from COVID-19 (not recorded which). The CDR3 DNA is TGTGCCAGCAGCCCCGGGACAGGGGGCCGGTATGGCTACACCTTC. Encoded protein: CASSPGTGGRYGYTF.